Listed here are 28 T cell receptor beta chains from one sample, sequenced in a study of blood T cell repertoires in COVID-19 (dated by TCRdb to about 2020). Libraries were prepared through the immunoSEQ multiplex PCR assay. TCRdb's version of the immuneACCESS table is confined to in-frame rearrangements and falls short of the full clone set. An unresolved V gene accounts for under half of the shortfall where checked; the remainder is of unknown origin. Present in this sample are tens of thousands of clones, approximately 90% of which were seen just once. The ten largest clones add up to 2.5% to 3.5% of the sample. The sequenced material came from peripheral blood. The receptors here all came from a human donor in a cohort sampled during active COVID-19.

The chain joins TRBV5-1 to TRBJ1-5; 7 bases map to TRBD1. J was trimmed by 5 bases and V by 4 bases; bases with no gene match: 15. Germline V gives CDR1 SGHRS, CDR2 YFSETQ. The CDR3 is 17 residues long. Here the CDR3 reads CASSSTKTGVLHQPQHF. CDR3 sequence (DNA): TGCGCCAGCAGCAGCACTAAAACAGGGGTCCTCCATCAGCCCCAGCATTTT.

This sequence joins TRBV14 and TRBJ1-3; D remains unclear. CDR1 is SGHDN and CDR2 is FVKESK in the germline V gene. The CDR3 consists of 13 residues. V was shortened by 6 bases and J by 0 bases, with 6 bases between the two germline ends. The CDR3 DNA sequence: TGTGCCAGCAGACAGAGCTCTGGAAACACCATATATTTT. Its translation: CASRQSSGNTIYF.

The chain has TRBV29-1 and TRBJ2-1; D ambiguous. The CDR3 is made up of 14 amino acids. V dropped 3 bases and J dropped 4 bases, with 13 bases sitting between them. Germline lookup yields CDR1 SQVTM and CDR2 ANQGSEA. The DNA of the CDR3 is TGCAGCGTTGAGGTCTGGGCTCAATACAATGAGCAGTTCTTC. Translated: CSVEVWAQYNEQFF.

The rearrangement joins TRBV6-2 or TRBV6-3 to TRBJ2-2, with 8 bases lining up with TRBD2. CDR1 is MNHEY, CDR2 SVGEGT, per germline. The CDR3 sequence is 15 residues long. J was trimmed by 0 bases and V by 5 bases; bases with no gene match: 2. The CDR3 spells CASSLRGANTGELFF. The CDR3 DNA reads TGTGCCAGCAGTCTGCGGGGGGCGAACACCGGGGAGCTGTTTTTT.

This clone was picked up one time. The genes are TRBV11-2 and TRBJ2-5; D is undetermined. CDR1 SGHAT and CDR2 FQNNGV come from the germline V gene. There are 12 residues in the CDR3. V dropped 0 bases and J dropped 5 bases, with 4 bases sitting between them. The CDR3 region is CASSLERETQYF. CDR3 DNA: TGTGCCAGCAGCTTAGAGCGGGAGACCCAGTACTTC.

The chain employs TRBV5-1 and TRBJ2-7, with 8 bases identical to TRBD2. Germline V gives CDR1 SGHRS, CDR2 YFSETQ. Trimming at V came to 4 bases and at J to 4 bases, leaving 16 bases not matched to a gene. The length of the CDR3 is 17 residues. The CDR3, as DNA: TGCGCCAGCAGCCTGGCGTCGGCGCGGGAGGCCCCTTACGAGCAGTACTTC. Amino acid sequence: CASSLASAREAPYEQYF.

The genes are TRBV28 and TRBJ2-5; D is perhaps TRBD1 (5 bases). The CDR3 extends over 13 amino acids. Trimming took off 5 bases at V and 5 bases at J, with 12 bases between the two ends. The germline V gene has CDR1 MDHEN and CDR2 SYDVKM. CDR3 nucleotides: TGTGCCAGCAGTACGACAGAGGTGGAGACCCAGTACTTC. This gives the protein CASSTTEVETQYF.

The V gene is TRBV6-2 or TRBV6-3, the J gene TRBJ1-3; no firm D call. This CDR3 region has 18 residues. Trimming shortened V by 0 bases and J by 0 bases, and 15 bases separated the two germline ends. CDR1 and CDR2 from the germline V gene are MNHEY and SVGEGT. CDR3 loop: CASSYSKNSRGSGNTIYF. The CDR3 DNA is TGTGCCAGCAGTTACTCGAAGAATTCCCGGGGCTCTGGAAACACCATATATTTT.

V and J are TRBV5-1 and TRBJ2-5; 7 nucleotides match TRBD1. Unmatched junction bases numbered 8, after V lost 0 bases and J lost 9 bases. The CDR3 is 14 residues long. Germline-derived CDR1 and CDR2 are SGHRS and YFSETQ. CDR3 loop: CASSLARTGGAQYF. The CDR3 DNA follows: TGCGCCAGCAGCTTGGCCCGGACAGGTGGAGCCCAGTACTTC. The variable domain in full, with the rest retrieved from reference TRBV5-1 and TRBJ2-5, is KAGVTQTPRYLIKTRGQQVTLSCSPISGHRSVSWYQQTPGQGLQFLFEYFSETQRNKGNFPGRFSGRQFSNSRSEMNVSTLELGDSALYLCASSLARTGGAQYFGPGTRLLVL.

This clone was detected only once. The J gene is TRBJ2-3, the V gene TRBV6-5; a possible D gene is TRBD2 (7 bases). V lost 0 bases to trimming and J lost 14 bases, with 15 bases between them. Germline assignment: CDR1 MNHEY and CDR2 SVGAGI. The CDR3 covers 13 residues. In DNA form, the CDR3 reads TGTGCCAGCAGTTACTCGGGGGGGGGCTCTCGGTATTTT. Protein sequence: CASSYSGGGSRYF.

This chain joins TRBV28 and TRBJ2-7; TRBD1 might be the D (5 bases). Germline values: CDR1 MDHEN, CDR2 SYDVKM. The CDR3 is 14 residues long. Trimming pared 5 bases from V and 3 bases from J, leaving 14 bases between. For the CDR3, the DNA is TGTGCCAGCAGTGACACAGACAGCTACTACGAGCAGTACTTC. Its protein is CASSDTDSYYEQYF.

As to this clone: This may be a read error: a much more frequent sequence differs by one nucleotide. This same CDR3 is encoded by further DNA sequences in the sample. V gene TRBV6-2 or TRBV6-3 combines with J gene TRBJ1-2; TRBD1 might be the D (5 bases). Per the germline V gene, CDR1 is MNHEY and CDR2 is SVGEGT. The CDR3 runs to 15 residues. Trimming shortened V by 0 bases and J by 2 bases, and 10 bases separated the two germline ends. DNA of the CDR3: TGTGCCAGCAGTTACTCGACGGGGGGGAACTATGGCTACACCTTC. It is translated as CASSYSTGGNYGYTF.

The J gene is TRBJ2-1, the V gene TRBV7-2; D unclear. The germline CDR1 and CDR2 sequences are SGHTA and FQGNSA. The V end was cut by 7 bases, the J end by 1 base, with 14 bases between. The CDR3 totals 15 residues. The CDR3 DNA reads TGTGCCAGCATCGTTTCAGTAGCATCCTACAATGAGCAGTTCTTC. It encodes CASIVSVASYNEQFF.

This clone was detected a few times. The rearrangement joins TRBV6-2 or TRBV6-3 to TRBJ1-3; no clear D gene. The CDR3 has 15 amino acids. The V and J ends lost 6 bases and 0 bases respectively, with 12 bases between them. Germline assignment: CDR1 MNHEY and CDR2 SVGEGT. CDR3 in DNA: TGTGCCAGCAGCTATAACGGGATCTCTGGAAACACCATATATTTT. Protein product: CASSYNGISGNTIYF.

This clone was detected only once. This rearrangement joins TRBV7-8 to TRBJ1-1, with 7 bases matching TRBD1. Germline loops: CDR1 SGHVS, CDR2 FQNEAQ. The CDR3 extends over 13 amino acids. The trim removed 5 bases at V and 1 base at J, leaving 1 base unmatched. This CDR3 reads CASSRDRNTEAFF. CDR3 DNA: TGTGCCAGCAGCCGGGACAGGAACACTGAAGCTTTCTTT. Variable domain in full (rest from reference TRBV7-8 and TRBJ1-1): GAGVSQSPRYKVAKRGQDVALRCDPISGHVSLFWYQQALGQGPEFLTYFQNEAQLDKSGLPSDRFFAERPEGSVSTLKIQRTQQEDSAVYLCASSRDRNTEAFFGQGTRLTVV.

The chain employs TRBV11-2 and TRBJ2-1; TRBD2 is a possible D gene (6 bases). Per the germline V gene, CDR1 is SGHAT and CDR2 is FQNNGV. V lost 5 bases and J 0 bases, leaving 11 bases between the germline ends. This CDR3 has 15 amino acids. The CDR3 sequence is CASSGGESSYNEQFF. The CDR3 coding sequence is TGTGCCAGCAGCGGCGGGGAAAGCTCCTACAATGAGCAGTTCTTC.

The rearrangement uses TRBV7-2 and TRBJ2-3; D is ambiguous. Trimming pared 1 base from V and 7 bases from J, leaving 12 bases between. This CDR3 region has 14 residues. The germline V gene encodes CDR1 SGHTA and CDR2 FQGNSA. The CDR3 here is CASSLGAPPYTQYF. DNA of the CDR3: TGTGCCAGCAGCTTAGGGGCCCCCCCGTATACGCAGTATTTT.

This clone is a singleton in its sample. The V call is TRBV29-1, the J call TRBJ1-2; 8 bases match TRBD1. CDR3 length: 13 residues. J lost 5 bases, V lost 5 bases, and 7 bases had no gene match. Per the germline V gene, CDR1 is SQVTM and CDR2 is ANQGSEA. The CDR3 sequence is CSVSQGERYGYTF. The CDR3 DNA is TGCAGCGTTTCACAGGGGGAGAGGTATGGCTACACCTTC.

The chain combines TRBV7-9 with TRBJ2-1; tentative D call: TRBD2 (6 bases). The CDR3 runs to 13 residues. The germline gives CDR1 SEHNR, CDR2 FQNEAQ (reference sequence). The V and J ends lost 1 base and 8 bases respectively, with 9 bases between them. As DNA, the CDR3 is TGTGCCAGCAGCTTAGGAGCTAGCGATGAGCAGTTCTTC. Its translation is CASSLGASDEQFF.

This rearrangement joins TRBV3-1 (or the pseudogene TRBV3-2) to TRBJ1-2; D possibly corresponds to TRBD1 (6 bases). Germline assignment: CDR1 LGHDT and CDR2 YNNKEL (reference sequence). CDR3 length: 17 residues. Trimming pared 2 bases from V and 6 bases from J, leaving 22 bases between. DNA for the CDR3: TGTGCCAGCAGCCAACTAATAATCGGGGGGCGCTTAAATGGCTACACCTTC. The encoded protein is CASSQLIIGGRLNGYTF.

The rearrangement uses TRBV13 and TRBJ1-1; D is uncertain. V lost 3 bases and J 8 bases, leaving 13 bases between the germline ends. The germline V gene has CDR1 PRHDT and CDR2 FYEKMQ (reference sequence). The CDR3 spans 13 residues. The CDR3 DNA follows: TGTGCCAGCAGCTTGTCTCCCTCGGAGGAAGCTTTCTTT. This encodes CASSLSPSEEAFF.

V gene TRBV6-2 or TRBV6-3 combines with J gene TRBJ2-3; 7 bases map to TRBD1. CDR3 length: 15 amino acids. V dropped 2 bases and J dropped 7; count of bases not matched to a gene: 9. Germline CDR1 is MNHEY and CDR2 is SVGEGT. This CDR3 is CASSYPKGADHTQYF. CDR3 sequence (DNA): TGTGCCAGCAGTTACCCGAAGGGGGCGGATCATACGCAGTATTTT.

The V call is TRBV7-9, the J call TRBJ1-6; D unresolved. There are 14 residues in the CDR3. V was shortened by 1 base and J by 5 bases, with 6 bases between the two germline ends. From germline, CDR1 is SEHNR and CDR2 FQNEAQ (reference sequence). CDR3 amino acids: CASSLEQNNSPLHF. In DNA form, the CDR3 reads TGTGCCAGCAGCTTAGAACAGAATAATTCACCCCTCCACTTT.

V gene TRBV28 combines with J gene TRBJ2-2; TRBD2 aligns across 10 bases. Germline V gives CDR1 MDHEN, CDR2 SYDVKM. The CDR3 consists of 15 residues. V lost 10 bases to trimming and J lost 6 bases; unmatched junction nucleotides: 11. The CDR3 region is CATSKTAGGAGELFF. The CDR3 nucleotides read TGTGCCACCTCCAAGACAGCGGGAGGGGCCGGGGAGCTGTTTTTT. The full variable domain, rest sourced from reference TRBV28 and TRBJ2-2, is DVKVTQSSRYLVKRTGEKVFLECVQDMDHENMFWYRQDPGLGLRLIYFSYDVKMKEKGDIPEGYSVSREKKERFSLILESASTNQTSMYLCATSKTAGGAGELFFGEGSRLTVL.

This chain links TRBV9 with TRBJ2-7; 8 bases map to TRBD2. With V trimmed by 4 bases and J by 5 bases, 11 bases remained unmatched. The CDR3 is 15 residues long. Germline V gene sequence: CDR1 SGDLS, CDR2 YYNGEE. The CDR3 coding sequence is TGTGCCAGCAGCTCAGGCGGGGGGAGCATCAACGAGCAGTACTTC. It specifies CASSSGGGSINEQYF.

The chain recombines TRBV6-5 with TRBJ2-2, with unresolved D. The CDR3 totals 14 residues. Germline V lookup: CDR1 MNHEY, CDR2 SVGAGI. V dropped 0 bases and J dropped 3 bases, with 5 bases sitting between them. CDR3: CASSYSAYTGELFF. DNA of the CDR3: TGTGCCAGCAGTTACTCCGCGTACACCGGGGAGCTGTTTTTT.

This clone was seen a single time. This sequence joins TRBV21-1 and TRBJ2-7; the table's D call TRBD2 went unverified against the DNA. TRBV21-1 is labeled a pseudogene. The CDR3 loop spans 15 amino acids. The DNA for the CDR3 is TGTGCCAGCAGCAGGGGAAACGGGGGTTCCTACGAGCAGTACGTC. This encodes CASSRGNGGSYEQYV.

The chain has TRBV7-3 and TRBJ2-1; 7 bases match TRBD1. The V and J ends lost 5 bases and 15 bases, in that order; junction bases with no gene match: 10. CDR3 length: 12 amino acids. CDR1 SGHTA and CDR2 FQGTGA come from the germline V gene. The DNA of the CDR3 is TGTGCCAGCAGCGCCCGCGACAGGGTAATGTTCTTC. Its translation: CASSARDRVMFF.